This paragraph reports one TCR beta chain. Its antigen remains unidentified. This sample is part of a study of shared clonotypes between healthy human individuals. Study as a whole: Each donor's CD4 naive and CD4 memory cells filled three plates apiece, CD8 naive two, and CD8 memory one.

Study-wide results and limits: Across subsets, estimated richness was generally greater for naive than for memory populations. Clonotypes which were not shared had lower generation probabilities than clonotypes that all four donors shared.

TCRdb's table, derived via immunoSEQ multiplex PCR, lists solely in-frame clones and lacks some. The sample includes 550,000 to 600,000 clones, 95% to 98% of them seen just once. CD8 cells regarded as naive lacked CD45RO, were positively chosen for CCR7, and omitted terminally differentiated effector memory CD45RA+ cells. The CDR3 spans 12 residues. Germline CDR1 is GTSNPN and CDR2 is SVGIG (reference sequence). V lost 1 base, J lost 2 bases, and 6 bases lay in between. V gene TRBV30 combines with J gene TRBJ2-7; no definite D call. The TCR was taken from a man under 40 in good health. Sample: naive CD8+ T cells sorted from blood. CDR3 residues: CAWSDVAYEQYF. As DNA, the CDR3 is TGTGCCTGGAGTGACGTTGCCTACGAGCAGTACTTC.